The 10 T cell receptor beta chains listed next were all sequenced from one sample in a study of blood T cell repertoires in COVID-19. Using immunoSEQ multiplex PCR, the repertoire was profiled, and TCRdb retains in-frame clones only, with some absent. The sample carries over 300,000 clones, approximately 82% recorded once. Sequenced: peripheral blood. The source of these receptors is a woman between 45 and 65 years old with acute or convalescent COVID-19.

This chain connects TRBV9 to TRBJ2-1, with a weak D call TRBD2 (6 bases). The CDR3 extends over 14 amino acids. The ends were cut back, 4 bases at V and 7 bases at J, with 15 bases in the middle. The germline V gene encodes CDR1 SGDLS and CDR2 YYNGEE. The CDR3 DNA reads TGTGCCAGCAGCCCCCGGGACTCGCAGAATGAGCAGTTCTTC. Translating gives CASSPRDSQNEQFF. Based on the CDR3 plus reference TRBV9 and TRBJ2-1, the full variable domain is DSGVTQTPKHLITATGQRVTLRCSPRSGDLSVYWYQQSLDQGLQFLIQYYNGEERAKGNILERFSAQQFPDLHSELNLSSLELGDSALYFCASSPRDSQNEQFFGPGTRLTVL.

J is TRBJ2-5 and V is TRBV5-4, with a weak D call TRBD1 (6 bases). The CDR3 sequence is 12 residues long. V lost 2 bases and J 7 bases, leaving 9 bases between the germline ends. From germline, CDR1 is SGHNT and CDR2 YYREEE (reference sequence). The CDR3 nucleotides are TGTGCCAGCAGCTTAGACAGGACGACCCAGTACTTC. Protein: CASSLDRTTQYF. Drawing the rest from reference TRBV5-4 and TRBJ2-5, the complete variable domain is ETGVTQSPTHLIKTRGQQVTLRCSSQSGHNTVSWYQQALGQGPQFIFQYYREEENGRGNFPPRFSGLQFPNYSSELNVNALELDDSALYLCASSLDRTTQYFGPGTRLLVL.

The chain carries TRBV15 and TRBJ2-7; D remains unclear. V was pared by 6 bases and J by 0 bases, with 9 bases between. The CDR3 totals 13 residues. The germline V gene has CDR1 LNHNV and CDR2 YYDKDF (reference sequence). Here the CDR3 reads CATRRPSSYEQYF. CDR3 DNA: TGTGCCACCAGGAGACCGAGCTCCTACGAGCAGTACTTC.

The V call is TRBV4-2, the J call TRBJ2-3, with 8 nucleotides matching TRBD1. Germline V gene data show CDR1 as LGHNA and CDR2 as YNFKEQ. The ends lost 4 bases at V and 0 bases at J; junction bases unmatched: 3. The CDR3 contains 15 residues. The CDR3 DNA sequence: TGTGCCAGCAGCCTCACAGGGGGGAGCACAGATACGCAGTATTTT. This encodes CASSLTGGSTDTQYF.

This chain uses TRBV5-4 with TRBJ1-1; no clear D gene. Germline CDR1 reads SGHNT; CDR2 reads YYREEE (reference sequence). The V end was cut by 0 bases, the J end by 6 bases, with 9 bases between. The CDR3 covers 13 residues. The CDR3 here is CASSLVGESEAFF. CDR3 nucleotide sequence: TGTGCCAGCAGCTTGGTCGGGGAGTCTGAAGCTTTCTTT.

The V and J genes are TRBV30 and TRBJ1-5; D unresolved. The germline CDR1 and CDR2 sequences are GTSNPN and SVGIG (reference sequence). The CDR3 contains 15 residues. The V end lost 3 bases, the J end lost 6 bases, and 18 bases lay between the germline ends. The CDR3 bases are TGTGCCTGGAGCGCCTCCTCAGTTTCAAGTCAGCCCCAGCATTTT. Residues: CAWSASSVSSQPQHF.

CDR3: CASSLETSVDEQFF. The CDR3 nucleotides read TGTGCCAGCAGCTTGGAGACTAGCGTCGATGAGCAGTTCTTC. The chain uses TRBV5-4 and TRBJ2-1; 8 bases map to TRBD2. V shed 0 bases and J 8 bases; nucleotides not matched to a gene: 4. CDR3 length equals 14 residues. Germline V gene lookup returns CDR1 SGHNT and CDR2 YYREEE (reference sequence).

The V and J genes are TRBV30 and TRBJ2-3, with a tentative D call TRBD1 (5 bases). CDR3 length: 13 residues. The V gene's germline CDR1 is GTSNPN and CDR2 SVGIG (reference sequence). Deletions cut 0 bases from V and 7 bases from J, with 11 bases between. CDR3 residues: CAWSVRGSYTQYF. DNA of the CDR3: TGTGCCTGGAGTGTTAGGGGCTCGTATACGCAGTATTTT.

This clone has just one count. The V call is TRBV11-1, the J call TRBJ2-1, with 7 bases identical to TRBD2. This CDR3 contains 12 residues. The V gene end was trimmed by 0 bases and the J gene end by 11 bases; junction bases not matched to a gene: 1. The germline V gene encodes CDR1 SGHAT and CDR2 FQDESV (reference sequence). CDR3 sequence (DNA): TGTGCCAGCAGCTTAGCCGGGACTAAGCAGTTCTTC. It translates to CASSLAGTKQFF. Together with reference TRBV11-1 and TRBJ2-1, the CDR3 gives the full variable domain: EAEVAQSPRYKITEKSQAVAFWCDPISGHATLYWYRQILGQGPELLVQFQDESVVDDSQLPKDRFSAERLKGVDSTLKIQPAELGDSAMYLCASSLAGTKQFFGPGTRLTVL.

The gene calls are TRBV5-1 and TRBJ2-3; the match to TRBD2 covers 10 bases. This CDR3 comprises 14 residues. Per germline, CDR1 SGHRS and CDR2 YFSETQ. V was pared by 6 bases and J by 6 bases, with 7 bases of the junction left unmatched. CDR3 in amino acids: CASTPGLARDTQYF. The CDR3 coding sequence is TGCGCCAGCACACCGGGACTAGCGCGGGATACGCAGTATTTT.